At least ten counts were recorded for the clone carrying this T cell receptor (beta chain). As yet, its antigen is unknown. This record belongs to a study of T cell repertoires in cytomegalovirus infection. Study-level points and caveats: CMV-specific TCR beta clonotypes restricted by HLA-C dominated the ex vivo response.

TCRdb re-called the reads through MiXCR, storing one row per CDR3 protein. The sample has about 130,000 distinct CDR3 sequences, more than 20% seen once. CDR1 is SGHTA, CDR2 FQGNSA, per germline. V shed 1 base and J 2 bases; nucleotides not matched to a gene: 2. The CDR3 length is 15 residues. The chain has TRBV7-2 and TRBJ2-5, with TRBD1 identical over 9 bases. The specimen was PBMCs, sequenced either directly or after in vitro stimulation (not recorded which). This sequence was found in a human donor in good health (CMV status not recorded). Some clones in this sample may be carry-over from other donors' samples. This CDR3 is CASSLVDRGQETQYF. CDR3 sequence (DNA): TGTGCCAGCAGCTTAGTGGACAGGGGTCAAGAGACCCAGTACTTC. The variable domain in full, completed from reference TRBV7-2 and TRBJ2-5, reads GAGVSQSPSNKVTEKGKDVELRCDPISGHTALYWYRQSLGQGLEFLIYFQGNSAPDKSGLPSDRFSAERTGGSVSTLTIQRTQQEDSAVYLCASSLVDRGQETQYFGPGTRLLVL.